This T cell receptor (beta chain) comes out of a study of blood T cell repertoires in COVID-19. Study summary: COVID-19 samples collected from the United States, Italy and Spain covered acute and convalescent phases. Sources were T cells, B-cell-depleted T cells, or PBMCs; the material itself was cDNA or gDNA.

Trimming at V came to 2 bases and at J to 1 base, leaving 1 base not matched to a gene. The CDR3 is 16 residues long. Germline V CDR1 and CDR2: MGHRA, YSYEKL. The repertoire was sequenced with immunoSEQ multiplex PCR; TCRdb's copy has only in-frame clones and lacks some. The repertoire has over 250,000 clones, 88% of them found once; the top ten carry approximately 3%. The participants were between roughly 18 and 89 years old and came from 24 US areas. Participants had their cohort set by participant-reported clinical history. The chain uses TRBV4-1 and TRBJ2-3, with 12 bases identical to TRBD2. Sequencing was done on a sample of PBMCs or T cells enriched from blood (not recorded which). The source is a woman aged 45-65 years who had recovered from COVID-19. Written as DNA, the CDR3 is TGCGCCAGCAGCCAACGGACTAGCGGGGGCACAGATACGCAGTATTTT. It specifies CASSQRTSGGTDTQYF.